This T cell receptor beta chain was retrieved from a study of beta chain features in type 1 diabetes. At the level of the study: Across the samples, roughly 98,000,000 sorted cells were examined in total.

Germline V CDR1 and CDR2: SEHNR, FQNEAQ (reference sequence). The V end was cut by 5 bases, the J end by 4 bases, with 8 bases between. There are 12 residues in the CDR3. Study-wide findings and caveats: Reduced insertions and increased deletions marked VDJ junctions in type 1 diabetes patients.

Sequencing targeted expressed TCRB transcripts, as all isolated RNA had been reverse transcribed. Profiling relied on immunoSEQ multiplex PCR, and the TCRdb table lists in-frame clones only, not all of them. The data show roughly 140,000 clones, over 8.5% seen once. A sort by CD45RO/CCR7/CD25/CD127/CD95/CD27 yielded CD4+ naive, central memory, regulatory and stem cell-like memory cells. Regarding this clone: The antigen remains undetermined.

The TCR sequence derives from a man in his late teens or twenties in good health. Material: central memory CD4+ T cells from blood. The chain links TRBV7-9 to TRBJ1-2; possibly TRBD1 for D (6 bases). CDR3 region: CASSRGAYGYTF. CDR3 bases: TGTGCCAGCAGCCGGGGGGCCTATGGCTACACCTTC. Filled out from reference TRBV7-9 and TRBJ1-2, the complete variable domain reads DTGVSQNPRHKITKRGQNVTFRCDPISEHNRLYWYRQTLGQGPEFLTYFQNEAQLEKSRLLSDRFSAERPKGSFSTLEIQRTEQGDSAMYLCASSRGAYGYTFGSGTRLTVV.